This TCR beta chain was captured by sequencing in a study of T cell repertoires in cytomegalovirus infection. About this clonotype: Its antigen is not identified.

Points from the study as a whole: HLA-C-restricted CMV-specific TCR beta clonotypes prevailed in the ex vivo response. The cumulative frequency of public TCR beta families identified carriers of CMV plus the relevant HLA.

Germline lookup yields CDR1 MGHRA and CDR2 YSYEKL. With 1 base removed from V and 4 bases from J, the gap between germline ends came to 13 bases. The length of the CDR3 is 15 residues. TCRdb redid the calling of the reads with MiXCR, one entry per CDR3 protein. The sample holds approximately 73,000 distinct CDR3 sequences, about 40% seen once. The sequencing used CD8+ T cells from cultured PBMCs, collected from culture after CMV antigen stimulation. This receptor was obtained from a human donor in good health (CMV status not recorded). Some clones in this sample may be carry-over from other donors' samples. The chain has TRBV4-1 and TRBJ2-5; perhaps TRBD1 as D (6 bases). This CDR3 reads CASSQGLGQTETQYF. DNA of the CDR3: TGCGCCAGCAGCCAAGGGCTAGGACAGACAGAGACCCAGTACTTC.